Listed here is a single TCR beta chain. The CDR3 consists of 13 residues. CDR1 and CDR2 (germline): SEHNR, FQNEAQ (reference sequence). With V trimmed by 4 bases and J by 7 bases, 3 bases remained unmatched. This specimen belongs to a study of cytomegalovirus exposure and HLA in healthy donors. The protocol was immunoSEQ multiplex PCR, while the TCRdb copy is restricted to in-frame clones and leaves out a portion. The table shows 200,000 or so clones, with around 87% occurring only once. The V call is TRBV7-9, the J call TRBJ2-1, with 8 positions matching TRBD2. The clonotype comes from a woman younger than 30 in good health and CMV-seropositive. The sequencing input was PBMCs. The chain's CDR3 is CASSYPGGNEQFF. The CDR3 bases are TGTGCCAGCAGCTATCCGGGAGGGAATGAGCAGTTCTTC.